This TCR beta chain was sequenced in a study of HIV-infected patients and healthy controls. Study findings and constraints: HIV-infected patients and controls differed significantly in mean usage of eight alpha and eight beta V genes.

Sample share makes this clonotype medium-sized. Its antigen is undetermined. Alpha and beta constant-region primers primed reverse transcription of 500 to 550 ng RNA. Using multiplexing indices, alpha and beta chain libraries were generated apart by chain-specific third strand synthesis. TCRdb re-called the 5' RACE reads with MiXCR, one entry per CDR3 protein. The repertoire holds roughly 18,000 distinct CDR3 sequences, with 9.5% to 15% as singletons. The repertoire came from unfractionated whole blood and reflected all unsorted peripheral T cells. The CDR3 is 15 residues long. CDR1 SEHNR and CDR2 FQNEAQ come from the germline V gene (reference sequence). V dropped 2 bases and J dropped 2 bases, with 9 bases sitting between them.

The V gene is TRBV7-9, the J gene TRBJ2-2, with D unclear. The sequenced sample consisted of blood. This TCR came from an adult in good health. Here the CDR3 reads CASSLREPNTGELFF. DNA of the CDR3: TGTGCCAGCAGCTTAAGAGAACCCAACACCGGGGAGCTGTTTTTT.